Included here is one T cell receptor (beta chain) sequence, with context. Its cognate antigen is unknown. The data were obtained in a study of T-cell memory formation after mild COVID-19. Study-level points and caveats: Clones that got smaller from day 15 to 85 had even CD4/CD8, while clones growing later tipped toward CD4+. Cross-reactive memory appears to have joined, as suggested by some responding clones showing up in pre-infection memory.

TCRdb analysed the 5' RACE reads with MiXCR anew, one entry per CDR3 protein. Among about 82,000 distinct CDR3 sequences listed, 9.5% to 15% were seen once. The sample comprised PBMCs or a T cell subset sorted from them (not recorded which). The receptor's source is a man aged 18 to 29 who had mild COVID-19 (a few samples of this study predate the infection). Cell type and time point are not known.

CDR3 sequence: CATSRAVYSNQPQHF. The CDR3 DNA reads as TGTGCCACCAGCAGAGCAGTGTATAGCAATCAGCCCCAGCATTTT. This chain joins TRBV15 and TRBJ1-5; D is unclear. CDR1 and CDR2 from the germline V gene are LNHNV and YYDKDF (reference sequence). The germline V and J ends were trimmed by 1 base and 0 bases, with 7 bases remaining between them. The CDR3 spans 15 residues.